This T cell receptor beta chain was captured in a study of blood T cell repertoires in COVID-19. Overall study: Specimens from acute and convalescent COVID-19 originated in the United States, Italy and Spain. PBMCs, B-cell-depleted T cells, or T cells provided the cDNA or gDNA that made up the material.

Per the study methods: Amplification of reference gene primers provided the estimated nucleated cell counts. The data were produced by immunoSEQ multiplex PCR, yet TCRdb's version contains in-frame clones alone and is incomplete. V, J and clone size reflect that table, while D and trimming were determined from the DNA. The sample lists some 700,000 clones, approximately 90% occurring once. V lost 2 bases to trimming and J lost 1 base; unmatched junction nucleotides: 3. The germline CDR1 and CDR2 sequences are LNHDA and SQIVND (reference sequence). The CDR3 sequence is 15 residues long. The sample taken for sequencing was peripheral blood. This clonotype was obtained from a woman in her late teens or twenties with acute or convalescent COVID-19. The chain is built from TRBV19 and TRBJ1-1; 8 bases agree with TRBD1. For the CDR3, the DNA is TGTGCCAGTAGTATAAACAGGGGGGGGAACACTGAAGCTTTCTTT. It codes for CASSINRGGNTEAFF.